A selection of T cell receptor beta chains follows, all from one sample in a study of identical twins. One entry per CDR3 protein, called by TCRdb with MiXCR from the 5' RACE reads. Among fewer than 650,000 distinct CDR3 sequences, about 7.6% were seen once, and the ten largest hold 1.6%. These records were also assigned to another study, of yellow fever vaccine responses in identical twins.

The material sequenced was PBMCs. Receptor source: a woman in her late teens or twenties in good health. Each CDR3 is given with its conserved first and last residue. The D gene is left open where the match is weak. Some rows have no size entry. The others give once, few or many, or a class for an expanded clone.

V gene	clone size	D gene	J gene	CDR3 DNA	CDR3 protein
TRBV20-1	-	TRBD2	TRBJ2-2	TGCAGTGCTAGAGAGGCGGCGGGGGTGATGACCGGGGAGCTGTTTTTT	CSAREAAGVMTGELFF
TRBV5-1	many	-	TRBJ2-3	TGCGCCAGCAGCCTGGGCCAGCGGGGGACAGCAGATACGCAGTATTTT	CASSLGQRGTADTQYF
TRBV7-8	few	TRBD1	TRBJ2-1	TGTGCCAGCAGCACAAGGGACAGGGTTAGGGGCAATGAGCAGTTCTTC	CASSTRDRVRGNEQFF
TRBV6-1	many	-	TRBJ1-6	TGTGCCAGCAGTGGGGGGAATTCACCCCTCCACTTT	CASSGGNSPLHF
TRBV4-2	few	-	TRBJ2-1	TGTGCCAGCAGCCAGATACTCGGGGATGAGCAGTTCTTC	CASSQILGDEQFF
TRBV12-3/TRBV12-4	few	TRBD1	TRBJ1-1	TGTGCCAGCAGACCGCTGGGACAGGGGGGCACTGAAGCTTTCTTT	CASRPLGQGGTEAFF
TRBV10-3	-	TRBD2	TRBJ2-2	TGTGCCATCAGTGAGAGGGCTAGCGGGAGGATACGTAACACCGGGGAGCTGTTTTTT	CAISERASGRIRNTGELFF
TRBV11-2	few	-	TRBJ2-3	TGTGCCAGCAGCTTTGGAAGCACGCAGTATTTT	CASSFGSTQYF
TRBV2	few	-	TRBJ1-2	TGTGCCAGCAGGCCGGACACGAACTATGGCTACACCTTC	CASRPDTNYGYTF
TRBV6-1	-	TRBD2	TRBJ2-1	TGTGCCAGCAGGGGACTAGCGGGGGGTACGAGCTCCTACAATGAGCAGTTCTTC	CASRGLAGGTSSYNEQFF
TRBV5-1	many	-	TRBJ2-5	TGCGCCAGCAGCGTAAACCAAGAGACCCAGTACTTC	CASSVNQETQYF
TRBV27	-	-	TRBJ2-3	TGTGCCAGCAGAAACCGGGACACAGATACGCAGTATTTT	CASRNRDTDTQYF
TRBV5-5	few	-	TRBJ2-1	TGTGCCAGCAGCCCAGAGTTACTCGAGCAGTTCTTC	CASSPELLEQFF
TRBV10-3	few	TRBD1	TRBJ1-6	TGTGCCACTAAAGAATCAGACAGGGTCTCTAATTCACCCCTCCACTTT	CATKESDRVSNSPLHF
TRBV10-3	few	-	TRBJ2-4	TGTGCCATCAGTGACAGGGAGGCAAACATTCAGTACTTC	CAISDREANIQYF
TRBV20-1	many	TRBD1	TRBJ2-3	TGCACCCTGGCAGGGGGCCCAGATACGCAGTATTTT	CTLAGGPDTQYF
TRBV5-1	many	-	TRBJ2-1	TGCGCCAGCAGCGCAGGACATACAGGGTTGTATGAGCAGTTCTTC	CASSAGHTGLYEQFF
TRBV12-3/TRBV12-4	-	TRBD2	TRBJ2-1	TGTGCCAGCAGTTTTCATCTAGTAAGCGACGACAGGACTAGCGGGGATGGGTACAATGAGCAGTTCTTC	CASSFHLVSDDRTSGDGYNEQFF
TRBV20-1	many	-	TRBJ2-5	TGCAGTGCTAGAGTCTTACTAGCTTTGGAGACCCAGTACTTC	CSARVLLALETQYF
TRBV6-1	few	-	TRBJ2-1	TGTGCCAGCAGTGATTTAGCCGGACAGTTCTTC	CASSDLAGQFF
TRBV12-3/TRBV12-4	many	TRBD2	TRBJ2-3	TGTGCCAGCAGTAAACTAGCGGGGGGCCCCACAGATACGCAGTATTTT	CASSKLAGGPTDTQYF
TRBV12-3/TRBV12-4	many	TRBD2	TRBJ2-5	TGTGCCAGCAGAAAGGGACTAGGGACCCAGTACTTC	CASRKGLGTQYF
TRBV10-3	-	-	TRBJ2-5	TGTGCCATCAGTGGTGGGTCTCAAGAGACCCAGTACTTC	CAISGGSQETQYF
TRBV12-5	-	-	TRBJ2-1	TGTGCTAGTGGTACAGGGGCGGGGTTGGACAATGAGCAGTTCTTC	CASGTGAGLDNEQFF
TRBV27	-	-	TRBJ1-1	TGTGCCAGCAGCCCCCAGACAGTGCCGAACACTGAAGCTTTCTTT	CASSPQTVPNTEAFF
TRBV2	many	-	TRBJ2-2	TGTGCCAGCAGGTCTCTCACCACCGGGGAGCTGTTTTTT	CASRSLTTGELFF
TRBV7-2	few	TRBD2	TRBJ2-1	TGTGCCAGCAGGTCTTGGGGGGGTTCCTACAATGAGCAGTTCTTC	CASRSWGGSYNEQFF
TRBV20-1	few	TRBD1	TRBJ1-6	TGCAGTGCTTTTGACAGGGAGAACTCACCCCTCCACTTT	CSAFDRENSPLHF
TRBV6-2/TRBV6-3	-	TRBD2	TRBJ2-7	TGTGCCAGCAGCACCAAGCCACTAGCGGCTAGCTCCTACGAGCAGTACTTC	CASSTKPLAASSYEQYF